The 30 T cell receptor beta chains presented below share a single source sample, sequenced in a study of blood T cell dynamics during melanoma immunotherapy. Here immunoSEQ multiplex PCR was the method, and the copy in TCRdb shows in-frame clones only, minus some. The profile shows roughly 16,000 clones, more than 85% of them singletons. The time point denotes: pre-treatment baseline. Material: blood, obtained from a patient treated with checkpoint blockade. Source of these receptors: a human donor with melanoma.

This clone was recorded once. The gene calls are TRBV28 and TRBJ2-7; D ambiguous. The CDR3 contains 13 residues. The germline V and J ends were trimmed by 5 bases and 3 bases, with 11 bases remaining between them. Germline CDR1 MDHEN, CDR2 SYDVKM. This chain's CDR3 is CASSPRSHYEQYF. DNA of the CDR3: TGTGCCAGCAGTCCCCGGTCCCACTACGAGCAGTACTTC.

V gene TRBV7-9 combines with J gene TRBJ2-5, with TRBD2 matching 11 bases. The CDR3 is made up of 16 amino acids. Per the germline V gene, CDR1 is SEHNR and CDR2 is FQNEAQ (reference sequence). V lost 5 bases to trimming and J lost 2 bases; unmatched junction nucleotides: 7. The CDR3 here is CASSALTSGMQETQYF. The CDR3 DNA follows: TGTGCCAGCAGCGCTTTGACTAGCGGGATGCAAGAGACCCAGTACTTC.

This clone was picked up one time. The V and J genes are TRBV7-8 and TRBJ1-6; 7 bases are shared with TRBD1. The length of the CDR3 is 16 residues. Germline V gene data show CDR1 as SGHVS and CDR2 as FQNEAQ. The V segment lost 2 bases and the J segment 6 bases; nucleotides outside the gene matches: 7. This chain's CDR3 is CASSLNRGQLNSPLHF. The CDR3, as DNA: TGTGCCAGCAGCTTAAACAGGGGACAGCTTAATTCACCCCTCCACTTT.

The CDR3 here is CASRSFLQGDTEAFF. Written as DNA, the CDR3 is TGTGCCAGCAGGTCCTTCTTACAAGGGGACACTGAAGCTTTCTTT. This chain joins TRBV27 and TRBJ1-1, with D tentatively TRBD1 (5 bases). The germline V and J ends were trimmed by 6 bases and 3 bases, with 17 bases remaining between them. CDR1 MNHEY and CDR2 SMNVEV come from the germline V gene (reference sequence). CDR3 length: 15 amino acids.

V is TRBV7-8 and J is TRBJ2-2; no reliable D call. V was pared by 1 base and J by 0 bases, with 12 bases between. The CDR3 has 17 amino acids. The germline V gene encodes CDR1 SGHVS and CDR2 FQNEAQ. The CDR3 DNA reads TGTGCCAGCAGCTTAGTTTCGCAAAGCGCGAACACCGGGGAGCTGTTTTTT. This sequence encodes CASSLVSQSANTGELFF.

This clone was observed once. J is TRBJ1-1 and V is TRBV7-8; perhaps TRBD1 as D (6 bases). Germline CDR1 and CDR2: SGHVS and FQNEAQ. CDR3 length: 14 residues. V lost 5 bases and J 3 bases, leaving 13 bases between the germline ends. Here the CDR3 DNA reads TGTGCCAGCAGCCTATCAGGGGCGCACACTGAAGCTTTCTTT. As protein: CASSLSGAHTEAFF.

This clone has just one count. CDR3 region: CASSSEGRVNEKLFF. The CDR3 nucleotides are TGTGCCAGCAGCTCCGAGGGGCGGGTAAACGAAAAACTGTTTTTT. The V gene is TRBV9, the J gene TRBJ1-4; a possible D gene is TRBD1 (5 bases). Between the trimmed V and J ends, which lost 4 bases and 8 bases, there was a span of 18 bases. Germline V lookup: CDR1 SGDLS, CDR2 YYNGEE. The CDR3 covers 15 residues.

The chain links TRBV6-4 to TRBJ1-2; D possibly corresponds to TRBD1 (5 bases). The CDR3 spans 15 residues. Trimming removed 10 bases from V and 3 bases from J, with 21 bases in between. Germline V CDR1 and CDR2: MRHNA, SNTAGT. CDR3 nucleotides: TGTGCCAACCCGCCCCCCCTTGACAGAGACTATGGCTACACCTTC. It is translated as CANPPPLDRDYGYTF.

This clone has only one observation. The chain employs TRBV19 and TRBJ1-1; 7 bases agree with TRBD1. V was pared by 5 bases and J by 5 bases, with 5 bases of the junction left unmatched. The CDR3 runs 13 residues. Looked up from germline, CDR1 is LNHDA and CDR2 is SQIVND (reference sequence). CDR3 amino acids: CASSRQGWTEAFF. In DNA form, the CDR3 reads TGTGCCAGTAGTCGACAGGGCTGGACTGAAGCTTTCTTT.

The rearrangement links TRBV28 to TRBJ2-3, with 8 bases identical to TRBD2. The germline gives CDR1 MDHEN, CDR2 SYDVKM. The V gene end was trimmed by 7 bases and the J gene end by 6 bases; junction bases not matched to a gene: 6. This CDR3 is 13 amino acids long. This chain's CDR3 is CASKAGGPDTQYF. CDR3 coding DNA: TGTGCCAGCAAGGCGGGGGGTCCGGATACGCAGTATTTT.

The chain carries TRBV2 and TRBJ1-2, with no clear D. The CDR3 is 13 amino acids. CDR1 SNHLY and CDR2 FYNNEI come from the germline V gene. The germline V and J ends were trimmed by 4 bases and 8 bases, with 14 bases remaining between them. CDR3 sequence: CASSGSPLGGYTF. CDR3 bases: TGTGCCAGCAGTGGGAGTCCGCTGGGGGGCTACACCTTC.

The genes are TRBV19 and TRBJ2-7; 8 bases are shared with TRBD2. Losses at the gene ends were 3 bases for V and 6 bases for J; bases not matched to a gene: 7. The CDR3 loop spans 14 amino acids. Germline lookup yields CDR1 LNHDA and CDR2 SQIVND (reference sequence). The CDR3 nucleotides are TGTGCCAGTAGTATTTGGACTAGCTCCGCCGAGCAGTACTTC. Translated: CASSIWTSSAEQYF.

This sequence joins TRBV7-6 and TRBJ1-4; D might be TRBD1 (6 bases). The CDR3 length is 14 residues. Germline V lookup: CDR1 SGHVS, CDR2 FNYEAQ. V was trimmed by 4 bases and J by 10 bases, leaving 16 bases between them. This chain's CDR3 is CASSSPHRGGKLFF. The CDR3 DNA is TGTGCCAGCAGCTCTCCTCACAGAGGGGGAAAACTGTTTTTT.

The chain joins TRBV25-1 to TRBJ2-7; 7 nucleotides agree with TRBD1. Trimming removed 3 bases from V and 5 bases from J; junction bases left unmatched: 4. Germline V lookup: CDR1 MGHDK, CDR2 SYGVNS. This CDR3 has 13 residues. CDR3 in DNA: TGTGCCAGCAGTGATCACAGGGGTCACGAGCAGTACTTC. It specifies CASSDHRGHEQYF.

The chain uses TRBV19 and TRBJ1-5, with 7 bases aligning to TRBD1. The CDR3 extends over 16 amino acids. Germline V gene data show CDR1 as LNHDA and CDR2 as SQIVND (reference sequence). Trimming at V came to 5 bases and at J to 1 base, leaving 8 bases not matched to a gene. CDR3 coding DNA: TGTGCCAGTAGTTCCCGGGACAGCCGGAGCAATCAGCCCCAGCATTTT. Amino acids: CASSSRDSRSNQPQHF.

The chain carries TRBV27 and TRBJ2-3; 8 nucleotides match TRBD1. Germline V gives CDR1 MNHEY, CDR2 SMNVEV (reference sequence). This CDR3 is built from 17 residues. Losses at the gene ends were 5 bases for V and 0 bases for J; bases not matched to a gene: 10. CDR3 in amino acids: CASSPGTGPFSTDTQYF. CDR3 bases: TGTGCCAGCAGTCCGGGGACAGGCCCGTTCAGCACAGATACGCAGTATTTT.

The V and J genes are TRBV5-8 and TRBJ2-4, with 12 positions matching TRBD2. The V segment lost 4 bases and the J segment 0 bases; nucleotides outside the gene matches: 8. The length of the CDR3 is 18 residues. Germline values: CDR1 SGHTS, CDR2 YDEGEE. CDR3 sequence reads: CASSTLAGGDLAKNIQYF. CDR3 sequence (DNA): TGTGCCAGCAGCACACTAGCGGGAGGAGACCTAGCCAAAAACATTCAGTACTTC.

The chain's CDR3 is CASSLLNIGYTF. The CDR3, as DNA: TGTGCCAGCAGCCTCCTCAATATAGGCTACACCTTC. The genes are TRBV5-6 and TRBJ1-2; the D is unclear. The CDR3 length is 12 residues. The V and J ends lost 4 bases and 8 bases respectively, with 12 bases between them. CDR1 and CDR2 from the germline V gene are SGHDT and YYEEEE.

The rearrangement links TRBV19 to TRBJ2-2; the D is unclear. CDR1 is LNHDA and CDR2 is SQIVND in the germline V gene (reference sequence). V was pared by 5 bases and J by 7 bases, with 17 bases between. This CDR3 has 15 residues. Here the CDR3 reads CASSPPRLRIGELFF. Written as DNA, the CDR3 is TGTGCCAGTAGTCCGCCCCGGCTCAGGATCGGGGAGCTGTTTTTT.

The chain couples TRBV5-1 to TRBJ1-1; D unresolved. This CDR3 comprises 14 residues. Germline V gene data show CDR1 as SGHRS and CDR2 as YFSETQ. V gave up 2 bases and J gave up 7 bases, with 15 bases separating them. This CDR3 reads CASSFFRGEREAFF. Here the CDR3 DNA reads TGCGCCAGCAGCTTCTTCCGGGGAGAACGTGAAGCTTTCTTT.

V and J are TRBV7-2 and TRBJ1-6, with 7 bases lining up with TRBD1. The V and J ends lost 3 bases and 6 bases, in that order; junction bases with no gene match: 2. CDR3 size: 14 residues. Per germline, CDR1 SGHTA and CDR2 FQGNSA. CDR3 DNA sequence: TGTGCCAGCAGCTTGACAGGGTTTAATTCACCCCTCCACTTT. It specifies CASSLTGFNSPLHF.

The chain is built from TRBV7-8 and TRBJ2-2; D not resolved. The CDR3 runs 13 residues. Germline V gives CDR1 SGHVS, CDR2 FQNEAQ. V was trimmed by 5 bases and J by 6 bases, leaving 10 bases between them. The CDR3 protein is CASSLPGAGELFF. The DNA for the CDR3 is TGTGCCAGCAGCCTCCCCGGCGCCGGGGAGCTGTTTTTT.

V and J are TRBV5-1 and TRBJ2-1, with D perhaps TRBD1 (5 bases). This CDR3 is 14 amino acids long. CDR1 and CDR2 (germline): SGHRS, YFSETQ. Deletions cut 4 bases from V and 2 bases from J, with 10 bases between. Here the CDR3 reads CASSGAGPYNEQFF. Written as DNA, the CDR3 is TGCGCCAGCAGCGGGGCAGGTCCCTACAATGAGCAGTTCTTC.

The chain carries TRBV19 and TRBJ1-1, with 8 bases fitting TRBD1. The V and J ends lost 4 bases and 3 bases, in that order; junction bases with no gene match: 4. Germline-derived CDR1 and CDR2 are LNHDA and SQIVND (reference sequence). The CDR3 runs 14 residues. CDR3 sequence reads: CASSKEQGDTEAFF. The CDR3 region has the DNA TGTGCCAGTAGTAAAGAACAGGGGGACACTGAAGCTTTCTTT.

The CDR3 coding sequence is TGTGCCAGCAGCTTGGGGTTGAAGGGGGCAGAGGAGACCCAGTACTTC. It is translated as CASSLGLKGAEETQYF. The rearrangement links TRBV11-3 to TRBJ2-5; 7 bases line up with TRBD1. Germline V gives CDR1 SGHNT, CDR2 YENEEA. V was clipped by 3 bases and J by 5 bases; unmatched bases: 12. This CDR3 has 16 residues.

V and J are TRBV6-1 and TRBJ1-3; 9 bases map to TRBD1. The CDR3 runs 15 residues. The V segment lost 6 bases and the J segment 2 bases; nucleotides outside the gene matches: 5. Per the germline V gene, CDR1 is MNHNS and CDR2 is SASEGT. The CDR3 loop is CASRGRTGAGNTIYF. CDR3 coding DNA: TGTGCCAGCAGGGGCCGGACAGGGGCTGGAAACACCATATATTTT.

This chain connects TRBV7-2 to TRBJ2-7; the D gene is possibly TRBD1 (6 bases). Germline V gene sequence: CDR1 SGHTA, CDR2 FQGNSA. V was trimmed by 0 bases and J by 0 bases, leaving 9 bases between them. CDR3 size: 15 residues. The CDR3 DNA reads TGTGCCAGCAGCTTAGCGGGACACACCTCCTACGAGCAGTACTTC. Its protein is CASSLAGHTSYEQYF.

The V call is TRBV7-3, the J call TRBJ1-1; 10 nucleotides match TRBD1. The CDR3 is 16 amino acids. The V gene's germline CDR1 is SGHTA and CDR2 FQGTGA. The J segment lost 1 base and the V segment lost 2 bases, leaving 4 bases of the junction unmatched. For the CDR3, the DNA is TGTGCCAGCAGCTTAGGGACAGGGGTACAGAACACTGAAGCTTTCTTT. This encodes CASSLGTGVQNTEAFF.

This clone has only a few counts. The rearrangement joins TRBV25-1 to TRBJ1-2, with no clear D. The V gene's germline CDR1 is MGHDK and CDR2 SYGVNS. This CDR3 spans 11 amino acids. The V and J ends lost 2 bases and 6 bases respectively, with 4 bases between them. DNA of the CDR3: TGTGCCAGCAGTGAACGGAATGGCTACACCTTC. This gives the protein CASSERNGYTF.

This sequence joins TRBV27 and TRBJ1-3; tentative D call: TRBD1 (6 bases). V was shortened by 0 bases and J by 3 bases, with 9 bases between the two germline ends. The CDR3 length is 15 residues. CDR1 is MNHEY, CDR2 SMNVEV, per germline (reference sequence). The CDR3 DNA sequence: TGTGCCAGCAGTTTATCCGGCAGGGGTGGAAACACCATATATTTT. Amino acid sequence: CASSLSGRGGNTIYF.